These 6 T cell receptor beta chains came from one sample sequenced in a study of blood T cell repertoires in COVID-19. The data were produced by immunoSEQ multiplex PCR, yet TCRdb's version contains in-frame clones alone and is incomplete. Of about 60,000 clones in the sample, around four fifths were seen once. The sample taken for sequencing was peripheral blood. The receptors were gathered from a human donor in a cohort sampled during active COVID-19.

The CDR3 DNA reads as TGTGCCAGCAGCCAGGGGTGGAGCAATCAGCCCCAGCATTTT. Amino acid sequence: CASSQGWSNQPQHF. The rearrangement joins TRBV6-5 to TRBJ1-5; D might be TRBD1 (6 bases). This CDR3 is 14 amino acids long. The V end was cut by 6 bases, the J end by 1 base, with 10 bases between. Germline V CDR1 and CDR2: MNHEY, SVGAGI.

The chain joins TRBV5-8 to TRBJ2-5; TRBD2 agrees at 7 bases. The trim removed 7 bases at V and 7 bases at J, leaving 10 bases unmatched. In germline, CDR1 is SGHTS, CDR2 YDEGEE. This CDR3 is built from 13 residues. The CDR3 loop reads CASSWTRTGTQYF. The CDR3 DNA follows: TGTGCCAGCTCCTGGACTAGAACTGGGACCCAGTACTTC.

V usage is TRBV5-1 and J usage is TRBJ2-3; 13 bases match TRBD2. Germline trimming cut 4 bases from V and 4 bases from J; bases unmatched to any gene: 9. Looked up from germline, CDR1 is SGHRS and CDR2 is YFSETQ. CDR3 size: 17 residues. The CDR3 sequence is CASSSTGTSGAADTQYF. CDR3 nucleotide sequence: TGCGCCAGCAGCAGTACCGGGACTAGCGGGGCGGCAGATACGCAGTATTTT.

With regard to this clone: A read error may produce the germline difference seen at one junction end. In nucleotides, the CDR3 is TGTGCCACCAGTGATTACGGACTAGAATGGATCTTC. Translating gives CATSDYGLEWIF. The chain links TRBV24-1 to TRBJ2-1, with 7 bases lining up with TRBD2. The CDR3 is 12 residues long. CDR1 is KGHDR, CDR2 SFDVKD, per germline.

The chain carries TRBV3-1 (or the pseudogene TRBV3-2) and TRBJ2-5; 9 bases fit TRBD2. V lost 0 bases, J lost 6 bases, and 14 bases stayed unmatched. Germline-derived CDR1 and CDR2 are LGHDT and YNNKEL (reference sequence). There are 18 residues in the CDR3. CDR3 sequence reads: CASSQDRSSGRGLKTQYF. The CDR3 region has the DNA TGTGCCAGCAGCCAAGATCGGAGTAGCGGGAGAGGGCTGAAGACCCAGTACTTC.

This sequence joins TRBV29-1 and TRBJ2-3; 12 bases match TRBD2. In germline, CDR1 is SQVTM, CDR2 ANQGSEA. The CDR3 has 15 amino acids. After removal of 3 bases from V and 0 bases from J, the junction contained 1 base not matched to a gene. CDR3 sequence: CSVEGTSGSTDTQYF. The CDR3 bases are TGCAGCGTTGAGGGGACTAGCGGGAGCACAGATACGCAGTATTTT.